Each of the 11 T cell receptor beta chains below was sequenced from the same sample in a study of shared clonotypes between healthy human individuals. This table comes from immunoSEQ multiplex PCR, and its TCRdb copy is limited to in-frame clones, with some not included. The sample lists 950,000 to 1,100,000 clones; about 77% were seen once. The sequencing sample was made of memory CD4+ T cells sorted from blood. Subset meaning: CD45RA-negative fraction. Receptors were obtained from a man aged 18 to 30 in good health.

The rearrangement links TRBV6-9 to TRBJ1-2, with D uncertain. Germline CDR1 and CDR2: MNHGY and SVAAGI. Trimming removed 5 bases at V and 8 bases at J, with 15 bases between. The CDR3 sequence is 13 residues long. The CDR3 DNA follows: TGTGCCAGCAGTACAGAAGGGAGAGGCGGCTACACCTTC. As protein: CASSTEGRGGYTF.

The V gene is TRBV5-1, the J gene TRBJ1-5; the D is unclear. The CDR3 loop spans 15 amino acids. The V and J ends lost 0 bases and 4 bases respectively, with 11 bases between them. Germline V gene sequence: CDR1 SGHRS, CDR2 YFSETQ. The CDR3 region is CASSLAGMINQPQHF. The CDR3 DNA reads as TGCGCCAGCAGCTTGGCAGGTATGATTAATCAGCCCCAGCATTTT.

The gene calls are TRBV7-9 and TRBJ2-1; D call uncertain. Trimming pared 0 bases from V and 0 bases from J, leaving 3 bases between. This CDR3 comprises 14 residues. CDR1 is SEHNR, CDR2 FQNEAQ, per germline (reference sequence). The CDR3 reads CASSLANSYNEQFF. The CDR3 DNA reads TGTGCCAGCAGCTTAGCCAACTCCTACAATGAGCAGTTCTTC.

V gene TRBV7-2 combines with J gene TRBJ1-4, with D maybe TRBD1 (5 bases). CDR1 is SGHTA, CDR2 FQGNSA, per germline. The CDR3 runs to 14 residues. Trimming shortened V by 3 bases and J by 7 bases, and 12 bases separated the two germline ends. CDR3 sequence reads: CASSLSFDSEKLFF. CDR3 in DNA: TGTGCCAGCAGCTTGAGTTTCGACAGTGAAAAACTGTTTTTT. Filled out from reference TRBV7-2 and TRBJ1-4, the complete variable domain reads GAGVSQSPSNKVTEKGKDVELRCDPISGHTALYWYRQSLGQGLEFLIYFQGNSAPDKSGLPSDRFSAERTGGSVSTLTIQRTQQEDSAVYLCASSLSFDSEKLFFGSGTQLSVL.

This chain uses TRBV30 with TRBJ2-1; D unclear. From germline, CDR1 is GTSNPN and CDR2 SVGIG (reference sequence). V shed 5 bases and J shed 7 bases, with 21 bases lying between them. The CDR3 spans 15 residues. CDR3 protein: CAWPNPSTVGNEQFF. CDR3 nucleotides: TGTGCCTGGCCCAACCCCAGCACGGTAGGGAATGAGCAGTTCTTC.

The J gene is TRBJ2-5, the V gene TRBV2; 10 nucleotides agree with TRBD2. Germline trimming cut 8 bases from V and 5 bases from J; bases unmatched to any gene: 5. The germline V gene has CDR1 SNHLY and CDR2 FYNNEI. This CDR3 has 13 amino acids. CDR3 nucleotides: TGTGCCAGCCTAGCGGGAGTAGGGGAGACCCAGTACTTC. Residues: CASLAGVGETQYF.

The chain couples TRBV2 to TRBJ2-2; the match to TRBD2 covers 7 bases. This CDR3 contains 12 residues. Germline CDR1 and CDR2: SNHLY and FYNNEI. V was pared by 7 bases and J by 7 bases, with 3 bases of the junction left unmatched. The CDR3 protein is CASNRGVGELFF. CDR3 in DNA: TGTGCCAGCAATCGGGGGGTCGGGGAGCTGTTTTTT.

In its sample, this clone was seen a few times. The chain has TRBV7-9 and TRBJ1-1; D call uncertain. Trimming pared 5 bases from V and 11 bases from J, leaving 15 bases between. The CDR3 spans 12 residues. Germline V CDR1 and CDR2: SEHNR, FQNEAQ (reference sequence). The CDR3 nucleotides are TGTGCCAGCAGCCTGGCCGGAGGGAATGCTTTCTTT. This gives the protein CASSLAGGNAFF.

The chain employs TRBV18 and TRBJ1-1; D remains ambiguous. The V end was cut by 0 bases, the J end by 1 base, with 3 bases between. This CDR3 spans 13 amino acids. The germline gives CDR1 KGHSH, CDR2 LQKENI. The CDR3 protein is CASSPPQNTEAFF. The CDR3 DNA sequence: TGTGCCAGCTCACCACCGCAGAACACTGAAGCTTTCTTT.

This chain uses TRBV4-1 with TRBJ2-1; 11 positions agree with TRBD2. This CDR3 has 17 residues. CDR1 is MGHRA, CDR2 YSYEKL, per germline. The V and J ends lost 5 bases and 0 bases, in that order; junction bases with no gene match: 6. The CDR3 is CASSTRLAGPSYNEQFF. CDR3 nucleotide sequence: TGCGCCAGCAGCACCCGACTAGCGGGGCCCTCCTACAATGAGCAGTTCTTC.

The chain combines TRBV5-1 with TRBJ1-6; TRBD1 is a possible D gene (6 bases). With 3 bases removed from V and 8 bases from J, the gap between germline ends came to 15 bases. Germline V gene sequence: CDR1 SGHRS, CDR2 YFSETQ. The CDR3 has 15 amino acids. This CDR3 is CASSSTSRGHSPLHF. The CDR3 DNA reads TGCGCCAGCAGCTCGACGTCCAGGGGACATTCACCCCTCCACTTT.